Given below is one TCR beta chain in context. Its antigen remains unknown. This sample is part of a study of a mutant IDH1 vaccine in newly diagnosed glioma. Study information: At weeks 1, 3, 5, 7, 11, 15, 19 and 23, patients received a vaccination, eight in all. Initiation of the vaccine course occurred 4-6 weeks after radiotherapy alone, or alongside temozolomide cycles. Antecedent treatment encompassed radiotherapy, temozolomide, or their combination; the majority received both.

The data were produced by immunoSEQ multiplex PCR, yet TCRdb's version contains in-frame clones alone and is incomplete. Of tens of thousands of clones listed, around 79% were seen once; the top ten hold 6.3%. Trimming removed 3 bases at V and 7 bases at J, with 10 bases between. This CDR3 has 12 residues. Germline V gene sequence: CDR1 PRHDT, CDR2 FYEKMQ (reference sequence). Time point defined: week 23, last vaccination. All doses held 300 ug of mutant IDH1 20-mer peptide, with topical imiquimod. Here the sequenced sample was PBMCs, taken from a glioma patient whose treatment included an IDH1 peptide vaccine. This TCR came from a woman aged 40 to 49 with glioma. Some clones in this sample may be carry-over from other donors' samples. The chain is built from TRBV13 and TRBJ2-7, with D perhaps TRBD2 (5 bases). CDR3 in amino acids: CASSFERREQYF. The CDR3 DNA sequence: TGTGCCAGCAGCTTCGAACGGAGGGAGCAGTACTTC.